The sequence of this T cell receptor (beta chain) was determined in a study of neoadjuvant nivolumab and ipilimumab in lung cancer. This clone has a single count. Antigen unknown. Study-wide results and caveats: Higher pretherapy blood TCR richness went with higher resected-tumor richness. Only a single major-pathologic-response sample was available for clonality analysis. From pretherapy to surgery, tumor richness and clonality rose with dual therapy. Compared with tumor-adjacent uninvolved lung, resected tumors showed greater richness and clonality.

Here immunoSEQ multiplex PCR was the method, and the copy in TCRdb shows in-frame clones only, minus some. This sample has more than 8,000 clones; around 80% occur once, and the top ten carry 3.5%. The receptor was derived from an adult with non-small cell lung cancer. Sequenced material: peripheral blood, taken before neoadjuvant nivolumab, alone or with ipilimumab.

CDR3 sequence (DNA): TGCGCCACACAGGGGCCAAATGAAAAACTGTTTTTT. It specifies CATQGPNEKLFF. V gene TRBV10-1 combines with J gene TRBJ1-4, with TRBD1 matching over 7 bases. V was pared by 10 bases and J by 5 bases, with 4 bases of the junction left unmatched. This CDR3 comprises 12 residues. CDR1 and CDR2 (germline): WNHNN, SYGVQD (reference sequence).